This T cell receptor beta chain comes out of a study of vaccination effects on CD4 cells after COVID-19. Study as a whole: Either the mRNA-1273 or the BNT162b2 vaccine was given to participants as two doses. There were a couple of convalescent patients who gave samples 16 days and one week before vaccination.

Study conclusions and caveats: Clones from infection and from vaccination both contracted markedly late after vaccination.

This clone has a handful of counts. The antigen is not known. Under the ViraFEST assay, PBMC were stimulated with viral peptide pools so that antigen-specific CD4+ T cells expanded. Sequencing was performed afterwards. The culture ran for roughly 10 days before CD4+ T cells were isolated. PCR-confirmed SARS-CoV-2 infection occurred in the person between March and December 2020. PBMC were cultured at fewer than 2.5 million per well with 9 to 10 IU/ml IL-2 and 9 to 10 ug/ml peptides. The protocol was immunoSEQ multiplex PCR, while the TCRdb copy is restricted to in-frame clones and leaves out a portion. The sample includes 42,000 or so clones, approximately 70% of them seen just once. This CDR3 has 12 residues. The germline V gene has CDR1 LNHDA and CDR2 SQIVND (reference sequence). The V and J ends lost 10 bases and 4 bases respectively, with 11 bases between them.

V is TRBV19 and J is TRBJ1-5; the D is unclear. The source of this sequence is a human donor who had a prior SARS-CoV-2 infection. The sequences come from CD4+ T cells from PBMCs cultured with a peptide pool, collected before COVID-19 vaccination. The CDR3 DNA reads TGTGCCACCTCCTACACGAATCAGCCCCAGCATTTT. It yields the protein CATSYTNQPQHF.